This T cell receptor (beta chain) was identified in a study of control samples from healthy donors and cancer patients. The V gene lost 2 bases and the J gene lost 4 bases, with 9 bases spanning the gap. The CDR3 has 13 residues. Germline assignment: CDR1 SGHDT and CDR2 YYEEEE. The table lists this clone with a few counts. Sequencing used immunoSEQ multiplex PCR; TCRdb keeps in-frame clones, though not all of them. The sample has 100,000 to 150,000 clones, 80% to 95% seen once; the top ten hold 0.55% to 0.65%. The clonotype was recovered from a man of 80 years or more with head and neck cancer. Sequenced input: PBMCs. The rearrangement joins TRBV5-6 to TRBJ1-2, with D perhaps matching TRBD1 (5 bases). The chain's CDR3 is CASSLRGTYGYTF. CDR3 sequence (DNA): TGTGCCAGCAGCTTACGGGGCACCTATGGCTACACCTTC.